One and the same sample provided the 19 T cell receptor beta chains below, sequenced in a study of patients and donors after allogeneic stem cell transplantation (dated by TCRdb to 2019 to 2021). The library was generated by RT-PCR. The sample was run on a NextSeq 550. TCRdb trimmed the raw reads at Q25, called clones with MiXCR and kept productive beta chains. Duplicate CDR3 protein sequences are folded into a single record with the most common DNA and genes. This sample holds more than 850,000 distinct CDR3 sequences; 18% were observed only once. Around 6% of the sample is in the top ten clones. The source material was blood, either unsorted or a sorted T cell fraction (not recorded which). These receptors all stem from a human donor who was either an allogeneic HSCT recipient or a stem cell or donor lymphocyte infusion donor (not recorded which). It is not recorded whose cells these are; they may come from a transplant donor.

V is TRBV20-1 and J is TRBJ2-7; perhaps TRBD2 as D (5 bases). V lost 0 bases to trimming and J lost 0 bases, with 9 bases between them. The CDR3 runs 14 residues. Germline values: CDR1 DFQATT, CDR2 SNEGSKA (reference sequence). CDR3 coding DNA: TGCAGTGCTAGAGATCTGGAGGCCTCCTACGAGCAGTACTTC. Protein sequence: CSARDLEASYEQYF.

This clonotype turned up a few times. The rearrangement uses TRBV20-1 and TRBJ2-7; D is undetermined. V dropped 4 bases and J dropped 3 bases, with 7 bases sitting between them. Germline V gene sequence: CDR1 DFQATT, CDR2 SNEGSKA (reference sequence). This CDR3 contains 11 residues. The chain's CDR3 is CSATFDYEQYF. CDR3 bases: TGCAGTGCTACTTTCGACTACGAGCAGTACTTC.

Ten or more counts support this clonotype. The chain uses TRBV28 and TRBJ2-7; TRBD1 matches at 7 bases. Germline lookup yields CDR1 MDHEN and CDR2 SYDVKM. CDR3 length: 12 residues. The trim removed 4 bases at V and 4 bases at J, leaving 1 base unmatched. In DNA form, the CDR3 reads TGTGCCAGCAGTTCGGGACAGTACGAGCAGTACTTC. Residues: CASSSGQYEQYF. Drawing the rest from reference TRBV28 and TRBJ2-7, the complete variable domain is DVKVTQSSRYLVKRTGEKVFLECVQDMDHENMFWYRQDPGLGLRLIYFSYDVKMKEKGDIPEGYSVSREKKERFSLILESASTNQTSMYLCASSSGQYEQYFGPGTRLTVT.

This clonotype was picked up a small number of times. This chain joins TRBV18 and TRBJ2-3; the match to TRBD1 covers 8 bases. V dropped 3 bases and J dropped 2; count of bases not matched to a gene: 10. Germline V gives CDR1 KGHSH, CDR2 LQKENI. The CDR3 extends over 17 amino acids. Written as DNA, the CDR3 is TGTGCCAGCTCACCTACCCGGACAGGGCGTTTCACAGATACGCAGTATTTT. Encoded protein: CASSPTRTGRFTDTQYF.

This clonotype was seen a handful of times. The chain joins TRBV4-1 to TRBJ1-2; D call uncertain. V lost 1 base, J lost 8 bases, and 11 bases lay in between. Germline V gives CDR1 MGHRA, CDR2 YSYEKL. CDR3 length: 13 residues. The DNA for the CDR3 is TGCGCCAGCAGCCAAGTGGGAAGTCAAGGCTACACCTTC. Amino acids: CASSQVGSQGYTF.

V is TRBV27 and J is TRBJ1-2; D remains ambiguous. V was pared by 6 bases and J by 5 bases, with 13 bases between. CDR1 is MNHEY and CDR2 is SMNVEV in the germline V gene (reference sequence). This CDR3 is built from 13 residues. CDR3 protein: CASSRRDGYGYTF. Written as DNA, the CDR3 is TGTGCCAGCAGCCGAAGGGATGGGTATGGCTACACCTTC.

This chain connects TRBV6-1 to TRBJ1-6; 9 nucleotides agree with TRBD1. Trimming took 6 bases from V and 9 from J; bases not matched to a gene: 6. This CDR3 has 14 amino acids. CDR1 is MNHNS and CDR2 is SASEGT in the germline V gene. The CDR3 loop is CASSRTGAGSPLHF. The CDR3 bases are TGTGCCAGCAGCCGGACAGGGGCGGGTTCACCCCTCCACTTT.

This clonotype was picked up a small number of times. J is TRBJ2-1 and V is TRBV20-1; TRBD2 is a possible D gene (5 bases). The CDR3 covers 16 residues. CDR1 is DFQATT, CDR2 SNEGSKA, per germline (reference sequence). Trimming left V 1 base short and J 0 bases short, with 13 bases between. CDR3 bases: TGCAGTGCTAGAGTAAATTCGGGGAGCTCCTACAATGAGCAGTTCTTC. This encodes CSARVNSGSSYNEQFF.

The genes are TRBV3-1 and TRBJ1-3, with a tentative D call TRBD1 (6 bases). Germline V gene sequence: CDR1 LGHDT, CDR2 YNNKEL (reference sequence). V was clipped by 3 bases and J by 10 bases, with 13 bases between them. CDR3 length: 13 residues. The CDR3 spells CASSQRTATTIYF. Written as DNA, the CDR3 is TGTGCCAGCAGCCAGCGGACAGCCACGACCATATATTTT.

V gene TRBV12-3 or TRBV12-4 combines with J gene TRBJ1-5; D call uncertain. Between the trimmed V and J ends, which lost 5 bases and 6 bases, there was a span of 14 bases. This CDR3 is built from 14 residues. The CDR3 coding sequence is TGTGCCAGCAGTCGGACCGGGCTGGGTCAGCCCCAGCATTTT. Translation: CASSRTGLGQPQHF.

This clonotype was picked up a small number of times. The V gene is TRBV29-1, the J gene TRBJ2-1; perhaps TRBD1 as D (5 bases). CDR3 length: 16 residues. V dropped 6 bases and J dropped 6 bases, with 24 bases sitting between them. CDR1 is SQVTM, CDR2 ANQGSEA, per germline. DNA for the CDR3: TGCAGCGTGCCCCTAGTCAGAAAACGTACAGGCAATGAGCAGTTCTTC. It is translated as CSVPLVRKRTGNEQFF.

This clonotype was counted a few times. This chain uses TRBV2 with TRBJ1-5, with 7 bases matching TRBD1. The germline V gene encodes CDR1 SNHLY and CDR2 FYNNEI. The J segment lost 2 bases and the V segment lost 3 bases, leaving 4 bases of the junction unmatched. This CDR3 contains 15 residues. CDR3 nucleotides: TGTGCCAGCAGTGAGAGAGGGGGCCGCAATCAGCCCCAGCATTTT. As protein: CASSERGGRNQPQHF. The full variable domain, its missing parts supplied by reference TRBV2 and TRBJ1-5, is EPEVTQTPSHQVTQMGQEVILRCVPISNHLYFYWYRQILGQKVEFLVSFYNNEISEKSEIFDDQFSVERPDGSNFTLKIRSTKLEDSAMYFCASSERGGRNQPQHFGDGTRLSIL.

The chain couples TRBV24-1 to TRBJ2-3; the D gene is possibly TRBD2 (5 bases). V lost 5 bases, J lost 2 bases, and 10 bases lay in between. The CDR3 spans 14 residues. In germline, CDR1 is KGHDR, CDR2 SFDVKD. The CDR3 here is CATSGRRLTDTQYF. In nucleotides, the CDR3 is TGTGCCACCAGTGGGCGGAGGCTCACAGATACGCAGTATTTT.

The chain is built from TRBV4-1 and TRBJ2-1; TRBD2 is a possible D gene (6 bases). The V and J ends lost 3 bases and 4 bases respectively, with 10 bases between them. CDR1 and CDR2 from the germline V gene are MGHRA and YSYEKL. The CDR3 has 14 amino acids. CDR3 coding DNA: TGCGCCAGCAGCCAGGAGGGACTGTACAATGAGCAGTTCTTC. Translation gives CASSQEGLYNEQFF.

This sequence joins TRBV12-3 or TRBV12-4 and TRBJ1-1; a weak D match, TRBD1 (6 bases). CDR3 length: 17 residues. V was shortened by 7 bases and J by 0 bases, with 21 bases between the two germline ends. The CDR3 sequence: CASTRLGTSTMNTEAFF. The CDR3 DNA reads as TGTGCCAGCACCCGATTAGGGACATCTACAATGAACACTGAAGCTTTCTTT.

This clonotype has only a few counts. This chain links TRBV6-1 with TRBJ1-4, with TRBD1 identical over 8 bases. With V trimmed by 5 bases and J by 4 bases, 6 bases remained unmatched. CDR1 and CDR2 from the germline V gene are MNHNS and SASEGT. CDR3 length: 15 residues. CDR3 residues: CASSPTGQVNEKLFF. The CDR3 DNA reads TGTGCCAGCAGTCCGACGGGACAGGTTAATGAAAAACTGTTTTTT.

This clonotype has a count of ten or more. The chain uses TRBV20-1 and TRBJ2-2; D not resolved. Germline V gene lookup returns CDR1 DFQATT and CDR2 SNEGSKA (reference sequence). The length of the CDR3 is 12 residues. Between the trimmed V and J ends, which lost 2 bases and 6 bases, there was a span of 7 bases. CDR3 sequence (DNA): TGCAGTGCTAGAATCGGCGCCGGGGAGCTGTTTTTT. Protein product: CSARIGAGELFF.

V usage is TRBV15 and J usage is TRBJ2-7, with 9 bases matching TRBD1. Unmatched junction bases numbered 9, after V lost 5 bases and J lost 1 base. Germline values: CDR1 LNHNV, CDR2 YYDKDF (reference sequence). CDR3 length: 16 amino acids. Here the CDR3 reads CATSLGQGTISYEQYF. CDR3 DNA sequence: TGTGCCACCAGCCTGGGACAGGGAACTATATCCTACGAGCAGTACTTC.

This clonotype has a count of ten or more. The chain uses TRBV5-1 and TRBJ2-7, with TRBD1 matching 10 bases. The trim removed 2 bases at V and 3 bases at J, leaving 5 bases unmatched. Germline V gene data show CDR1 as SGHRS and CDR2 as YFSETQ. This CDR3 has 15 amino acids. DNA of the CDR3: TGCGCCAGCAGCTTCCGGACAGGGGGAAACTACGAGCAGTACTTC. This encodes CASSFRTGGNYEQYF.